This entry is about one T cell receptor beta chain. Clones were read by immunoSEQ multiplex PCR, and TCRdb kept only the in-frame ones, dropping some. Of about 160,000 clones in the sample, about 95% were seen once. CDR3 length equals 15 residues. Trimming left V 2 bases short and J 6 bases short, with 15 bases between. Germline CDR1 is MNHEY and CDR2 is SVGEGT. This sample is part of a study of control samples from healthy donors and cancer patients. V gene TRBV6-2 or TRBV6-3 combines with J gene TRBJ2-3; tentatively, D is TRBD2 (6 bases). The sample comprised PBMCs. This clonotype was sampled from a man aged 55 to 70 with colorectal cancer. CDR3 coding DNA: TGTGCCAGCAGTTACGGAGGGACCCGGCAGGATACGCAGTATTTT. This codes for CASSYGGTRQDTQYF.